The 18 T cell receptor beta chains below all came from one sample that was sequenced in a study of control samples from healthy donors and cancer patients. TCRdb's copy holds only in-frame clones and misses some; the assay was immunoSEQ multiplex PCR. The sample contains about 77,000 clones, over 80% of which appear only once. Material for sequencing was blood. The receptors derive from a woman aged 55-69 years in good health.

V gene TRBV19 combines with J gene TRBJ2-1; D is possibly TRBD1 or TRBD2 (6 bases each). The CDR3 is 17 residues long. V lost 5 bases and J 0 bases, leaving 17 bases between the germline ends. The germline gives CDR1 LNHDA, CDR2 SQIVND (reference sequence). The CDR3 loop reads CASSAKGGLSSYNEQFF. In DNA, the CDR3 is TGTGCCAGTAGTGCCAAAGGGGGGCTTAGCTCCTACAATGAGCAGTTCTTC.

V and J are TRBV3-1 (or the pseudogene TRBV3-2) and TRBJ1-1, with 9 bases that match TRBD1. The CDR3 spans 17 residues. Germline V lookup: CDR1 LGHDT, CDR2 YNNKEL (reference sequence). The J segment lost 0 bases and the V segment lost 2 bases, leaving 7 bases of the junction unmatched. The CDR3 DNA sequence: TGTGCCAGCAGCCAACGGGGACAGGGAACCCTGAACACTGAAGCTTTCTTT. This translates into CASSQRGQGTLNTEAFF.

The V call is TRBV5-1, the J call TRBJ2-2, with D unresolved. The germline V gene has CDR1 SGHRS and CDR2 YFSETQ. This CDR3 comprises 14 residues. The V gene lost 5 bases and the J gene lost 2 bases, with 10 bases spanning the gap. Here the CDR3 reads CASRPAENTGELFF. The DNA for the CDR3 is TGCGCCAGCAGACCCGCAGAAAACACCGGGGAGCTGTTTTTT. Full variable domain (remainder filled in from reference TRBV5-1 and TRBJ2-2): KAGVTQTPRYLIKTRGQQVTLSCSPISGHRSVSWYQQTPGQGLQFLFEYFSETQRNKGNFPGRFSGRQFSNSRSEMNVSTLELGDSALYLCASRPAENTGELFFGEGSRLTVL.

The chain recombines TRBV24-1 with TRBJ1-1; perhaps TRBD1 as D (6 bases). The CDR3 spans 14 residues. CDR1 and CDR2 (germline): KGHDR, SFDVKD. The ends were cut back, 7 bases at V and 1 base at J, with 12 bases in the middle. CDR3 in DNA: TGTGCCACCAGGACGGGGGGGGCGAACACTGAAGCTTTCTTT. Encoded protein: CATRTGGANTEAFF.

This clone was picked up one time. The genes are TRBV5-1 and TRBJ2-7, with D perhaps TRBD1 (5 bases). The CDR3 has 12 amino acids. V shed 4 bases and J shed 6 bases, with 11 bases lying between them. CDR1 and CDR2 (germline): SGHRS, YFSETQ. This CDR3 is CASSPRASEQYF. The CDR3 DNA reads as TGCGCCAGCAGCCCCAGGGCATCCGAGCAGTACTTC.

The rearrangement links TRBV20-1 to TRBJ2-2, with unresolved D. V was clipped by 3 bases and J by 4 bases, with 12 bases between them. CDR3 length: 14 residues. CDR1 and CDR2 (germline): DFQATT, SNEGSKA (reference sequence). As DNA, the CDR3 is TGCAGTGCTAGTTCCGGGCCGAGCACCGGGGAGCTGTTTTTT. Translating gives CSASSGPSTGELFF.

The chain couples TRBV6-5 to TRBJ2-7; 7 bases fit TRBD2. V was pared by 9 bases and J by 4 bases, with 9 bases of the junction left unmatched. The germline gives CDR1 MNHEY, CDR2 SVGAGI. CDR3 length equals 13 residues. The CDR3 bases are TGTGCCAGTCGAGGACTAGTACATTACGAGCAGTACTTC. As protein: CASRGLVHYEQYF.

This chain connects TRBV21-1 to TRBJ2-7; the DNA was not compared with TRBD2, the D call given in the table. TRBV21-1 is a pseudogene segment. CDR3 length: 18 amino acids. The CDR3: CASRTGTSGRAGSYEQYF. In DNA form, the CDR3 reads TGTGCCAGCCGAACTGGGACTAGCGGGAGGGCCGGCTCCTACGAGCAGTACTTC.

The chain combines TRBV6-6 with TRBJ1-3; D gene uncertain. The CDR3 is made up of 14 amino acids. Per the germline V gene, CDR1 is MNHNY and CDR2 is SVGAGI (reference sequence). Trimming left V 5 bases short and J 1 base short, with 9 bases between. The CDR3 region has the DNA TGTGCCAGCAGTCGATCCTCGTCTGGAAACACCATATATTTT. Translated, it gives CASSRSSSGNTIYF.

The chain employs TRBV12-3 or TRBV12-4 and TRBJ1-2; 9 bases are shared with TRBD1. This CDR3 comprises 13 residues. Germline trimming cut 3 bases from V and 5 bases from J; bases unmatched to any gene: 1. The CDR3: CASSFGTGYGYTF. CDR3 nucleotide sequence: TGTGCCAGCAGTTTCGGGACAGGGTATGGCTACACCTTC.

The CDR3 bases are TGTGCCAGCAGTGAAGGTTCAGAGCAGTTCTTC. It is translated as CASSEGSEQFF. The V gene is TRBV6-1, the J gene TRBJ2-1; no firm D call. Trimming cost V 1 base and J 10 bases, with 5 bases left between them. The germline V gene encodes CDR1 MNHNS and CDR2 SASEGT. The CDR3 runs 11 residues.

The chain is built from TRBV28 and TRBJ2-1; TRBD1 agrees at 10 bases. Germline V gives CDR1 MDHEN, CDR2 SYDVKM. Unmatched junction bases numbered 4, after V lost 5 bases and J lost 6 bases. The CDR3 covers 14 residues. CDR3 nucleotides: TGTGCCAGCAGTGGGGACAGGGGACGCAATGAGCAGTTCTTC. It translates to CASSGDRGRNEQFF.

The chain links TRBV3-1 (or the pseudogene TRBV3-2) to TRBJ1-1; 7 positions match TRBD1. The CDR3 is 12 residues long. The germline CDR1 and CDR2 sequences are LGHDT and YNNKEL (reference sequence). V lost 3 bases, J lost 7 bases, and 2 bases stayed unmatched. CDR3 residues: CASSHDRVEAFF. The CDR3, as DNA: TGTGCCAGCAGCCACGACAGGGTTGAAGCTTTCTTT.

This chain connects TRBV4-3 to TRBJ2-1; 13 nucleotides match TRBD2. Per the germline V gene, CDR1 is LGHNA and CDR2 is YSLEER. This CDR3 contains 17 residues. V lost 2 bases and J lost 7; bases outside the gene matches: 8. CDR3 sequence: CASSQHPGTSGINEQFF. The CDR3 region has the DNA TGCGCCAGCAGCCAACACCCCGGGACTAGCGGGATTAATGAGCAGTTCTTC.

This rearrangement joins TRBV4-3 to TRBJ1-4; possibly TRBD1 for D (5 bases). This CDR3 contains 16 residues. Trimming stripped 1 base from V and 7 bases from J, with 16 bases between. Germline V gene sequence: CDR1 LGHNA, CDR2 YSLEER. CDR3 sequence: CASSQGMGLLSEKLFF. The DNA for the CDR3 is TGCGCCAGCAGCCAAGGAATGGGACTCCTCAGTGAAAAACTGTTTTTT.

The chain has TRBV7-2 and TRBJ2-7; 7 nucleotides agree with TRBD2. With 5 bases clipped from V and 6 bases from J, the junction kept 10 bases outside the gene matches. Looked up from germline, CDR1 is SGHTA and CDR2 is FQGNSA. The CDR3 runs 14 residues. In DNA form, the CDR3 reads TGTGCCAGCAGCCGGGCGGTCTGGGGGGGCGAGCAGTACTTC. This gives the protein CASSRAVWGGEQYF.

The gene calls are TRBV6-5 and TRBJ2-5; perhaps D is TRBD1 or TRBD2 (6 bases each). Trimming removed 5 bases from V and 5 bases from J, with 18 bases in between. The CDR3 length is 15 residues. Germline CDR1 is MNHEY and CDR2 is SVGAGI. The CDR3 DNA follows: TGTGCCAGCAGTCTCACCGTCGGGGGCTATGAGACCCAGTACTTC. Its protein is CASSLTVGGYETQYF.

The chain combines TRBV4-2 with TRBJ1-1; D is uncertain. V lost 2 bases and J lost 1, with 17 bases in between. CDR3 length: 17 amino acids. Per germline, CDR1 LGHNA and CDR2 YNFKEQ. In DNA, the CDR3 is TGTGCCAGCAGCCAAAGACCAGCCCCAGAAACGAACACTGAAGCTTTCTTT. Encoded protein: CASSQRPAPETNTEAFF.